This T cell receptor beta chain came from a study of blood T cell repertoires in COVID-19. All enrollees were about 18 to 95 years old and from about two dozen US areas. As originally analysed: Amplification of reference gene primers was used by the study to estimate nucleated cell counts. The repertoire was sequenced with immunoSEQ multiplex PCR; TCRdb's copy has only in-frame clones and lacks some. V and J calls and clone size are as listed in that table; D and trimming were resolved from the DNA. This table has about 200,000 clones, 83% appearing once. Germline V lookup: CDR1 MNHEY, CDR2 SVGEGT. The CDR3 is 14 amino acids. Trimming removed 5 bases at V and 4 bases at J, with 11 bases between.

The sample comprised PBMCs or T cells enriched from blood (not recorded which). This clonotype was sampled from a woman aged 45-59 years who had been exposed to COVID-19. The rearrangement joins TRBV6-2 or TRBV6-3 to TRBJ1-4; a possible D gene is TRBD1 (6 bases). DNA of the CDR3: TGTGCCAGCAGTCGACAGGCTATTAATGAAAAACTGTTTTTT. It translates to CASSRQAINEKLFF.